The present T cell receptor beta chain was sequenced within a study of T cell responses to AZD1222 COVID-19 vaccine. Generated by immunoSEQ multiplex PCR, the TCRdb table keeps only in-frame clones and is missing some. The repertoire consists of tens of thousands of clones, with around 84% occurring once and the leading ten covering 5.6%. Study-level findings and limits: The sample set comprised mostly white British donors with more females, and clonal diversity was possibly underestimated.

V lost 2 bases and J lost 5, with 5 bases in between. CDR1 is KGHDR, CDR2 SFDVKD, per germline. CDR3 length: 12 residues. On this clone: What it binds is unknown.

The chain joins TRBV24-1 to TRBJ1-2, with D hard to call. The sequence was collected from an adult who received the AZD1222 COVID-19 vaccine. The source material was peripheral blood, sampled 28 days after the second AZD1222 dose. The CDR3 sequence is CATSDSVYGYTF. CDR3 coding DNA: TGTGCCACCAGTGATTCAGTTTATGGCTACACCTTC.